A single sample gave rise to the 26 T cell receptor beta chains below, sequenced in a study of PD-1 blockade in classical Hodgkin lymphoma. The time point here: cycle 4 day 1 (C4D1), after less than 7 weeks of nivolumab. All the patients suffered relapse after autologous stem cell transplantation, and brentuximab vedotin exposure differed. Libraries were prepared by immunoSEQ multiplex PCR; TCRdb keeps only in-frame clonotypes and omits some of them. Of 40,000 to 55,000 clones in the sample, around 80% are singletons; the top ten hold 37%. The source material was peripheral blood mononuclear cells (PBMCs), sampled before the fourth cycle of nivolumab. The receptor source for this set is a human donor with classical Hodgkin lymphoma.

This clone occurred once. The chain is built from TRBV5-1 and TRBJ1-1; 9 nucleotides align to TRBD1. CDR1 is SGHRS, CDR2 YFSETQ, per germline. CDR3 length equals 14 residues. The trim removed 4 bases at V and 4 bases at J, leaving 5 bases unmatched. CDR3 sequence: CASSPDRGVTEAFF. The CDR3 bases are TGCGCCAGCAGCCCAGACAGGGGGGTCACTGAAGCTTTCTTT.

The chain carries TRBV9 and TRBJ2-7, with TRBD1 identical over 8 bases. V shed 3 bases, J shed 4 bases, and the junction held 6 bases outside the gene matches. The germline gives CDR1 SGDLS, CDR2 YYNGEE. The CDR3 has 14 amino acids. CDR3 in DNA: TGTGCCAGCAGCGCCGGGACAGGCGGATACGAGCAGTACTTC. Its protein is CASSAGTGGYEQYF.

The chain links TRBV5-1 to TRBJ1-1; unclear D gene. Between the trimmed V and J ends, which lost 0 bases and 0 bases, there was a span of 6 bases. The CDR3 covers 14 residues. Per the germline V gene, CDR1 is SGHRS and CDR2 is YFSETQ. The CDR3 DNA reads as TGCGCCAGCAGCTTGGCCTGGGTGAACACTGAAGCTTTCTTT. Translating gives CASSLAWVNTEAFF. The whole variable domain, filled in from reference TRBV5-1 and TRBJ1-1, reads KAGVTQTPRYLIKTRGQQVTLSCSPISGHRSVSWYQQTPGQGLQFLFEYFSETQRNKGNFPGRFSGRQFSNSRSEMNVSTLELGDSALYLCASSLAWVNTEAFFGQGTRLTVV.

The CDR3 region has the DNA TGTGCCAGCAGCTTAGAGTTAGGGGGAATATATGAAGCTTTCTTT. Its protein product is CASSLELGGIYEAFF. The V gene is TRBV7-2, the J gene TRBJ1-1, with D maybe TRBD1 (6 bases). With 1 base removed from V and 7 bases from J, the gap between germline ends came to 16 bases. There are 15 residues in the CDR3. Germline CDR1 is SGHTA and CDR2 is FQGNSA.

The chain combines TRBV27 with TRBJ1-1; D gene uncertain. This CDR3 is 15 amino acids long. With 2 bases removed from V and 0 bases from J, the gap between germline ends came to 10 bases. The germline CDR1 and CDR2 sequences are MNHEY and SMNVEV (reference sequence). The CDR3 loop is CASSLKIQMNTEAFF. CDR3 nucleotides: TGTGCCAGCAGTTTAAAAATACAGATGAACACTGAAGCTTTCTTT.

The chain carries TRBV19 and TRBJ2-4, with 9 bases aligning to TRBD1. V lost 4 bases and J lost 6; bases outside the gene matches: 1. This CDR3 is 13 amino acids long. Germline CDR1 and CDR2: LNHDA and SQIVND (reference sequence). The CDR3 DNA reads as TGTGCCAGTAGTAGACAGGGGGGAAACATTCAGTACTTC. Its protein is CASSRQGGNIQYF.

The genes are TRBV27 and TRBJ1-2, with D perhaps TRBD1 (5 bases). From germline, CDR1 is MNHEY and CDR2 SMNVEV (reference sequence). The CDR3 is 13 amino acids. V was shortened by 0 bases and J by 4 bases, with 6 bases between the two germline ends. The CDR3 DNA is TGTGCCAGCAGTTTATCGGGGGGCTATGGCTACACCTTC. Protein product: CASSLSGGYGYTF.

This clone was picked up a small number of times. The gene calls are TRBV6-6 and TRBJ2-3; a weak D match, TRBD1 (6 bases). The CDR3 runs to 15 residues. CDR1 and CDR2 (germline): MNHNY, SVGAGI (reference sequence). The V gene lost 8 bases and the J gene lost 6 bases, with 21 bases spanning the gap. In nucleotides, the CDR3 is TGTGCCAGCGCTCAAGGGCCAGGGGAGTTGGATACGCAGTATTTT. As protein: CASAQGPGELDTQYF.

The V and J genes are TRBV5-6 and TRBJ1-1; D is ambiguous. The CDR3 covers 12 residues. Germline V CDR1 and CDR2: SGHDT, YYEEEE. Trimming removed 4 bases at V and 7 bases at J, with 11 bases between. This CDR3 reads CASSLGANEAFF. CDR3 nucleotides: TGTGCCAGCAGCCTCGGAGCAAATGAAGCTTTCTTT.

The chain uses TRBV9 and TRBJ2-6; the D gene is possibly TRBD2 (6 bases). The CDR3 extends over 17 amino acids. Germline CDR1 is SGDLS and CDR2 is YYNGEE. Trimming pared 3 bases from V and 0 bases from J, leaving 13 bases between. This chain's CDR3 is CASSATGGGSGANVLTF. Written as DNA, the CDR3 is TGTGCCAGCAGCGCCACCGGGGGTGGCTCTGGGGCCAACGTCCTGACTTTC.

This chain joins TRBV5-4 and TRBJ2-7, with D possibly being TRBD2 (6 bases). Germline V lookup: CDR1 SGHNT, CDR2 YYREEE (reference sequence). This CDR3 has 15 amino acids. Trimming took off 10 bases at V and 6 bases at J, with 26 bases between the two ends. CDR3 sequence: CAWREQSVPLGEQYF. DNA of the CDR3: TGTGCCTGGCGGGAACAGTCAGTCCCTCTGGGCGAGCAGTACTTC.

The rearrangement links TRBV7-9 to TRBJ2-7; D might be TRBD1 (5 bases). Deletions cut 7 bases from V and 2 bases from J, with 15 bases between. The CDR3 length is 14 residues. CDR1 is SEHNR and CDR2 is FQNEAQ in the germline V gene (reference sequence). CDR3 sequence: CASKPAGPTYEQYF. The CDR3 nucleotides are TGTGCCAGCAAGCCAGCAGGGCCCACCTACGAGCAGTACTTC.

This sequence joins TRBV19 and TRBJ2-7; D call uncertain. CDR3 length: 17 residues. The germline V and J ends were trimmed by 3 bases and 2 bases, with 20 bases remaining between them. From germline, CDR1 is LNHDA and CDR2 SQIVND (reference sequence). The CDR3, as DNA: TGTGCCAGTAGTATTCGGGTTGACACGCTCAACCCCTACGAGCAGTACTTC. This gives the protein CASSIRVDTLNPYEQYF.

V gene TRBV19 combines with J gene TRBJ1-5, with D maybe TRBD1 (5 bases). The germline CDR1 and CDR2 sequences are LNHDA and SQIVND (reference sequence). Between the trimmed V and J ends, which lost 7 bases and 6 bases, there was a span of 19 bases. This CDR3 region has 15 residues. The CDR3 DNA follows: TGTGCCAGTACCAGGGAAAGGGGCGCAGGTCAGCCCCAGCATTTT. Protein sequence: CASTRERGAGQPQHF.

This clone was recorded once. The rearrangement links TRBV27 to TRBJ2-1; a weak D match, TRBD2 (7 bases). The CDR3 loop spans 15 amino acids. V was trimmed by 8 bases and J by 3 bases, leaving 17 bases between them. CDR1 and CDR2 (germline): MNHEY, SMNVEV (reference sequence). DNA for the CDR3: TGTGCCAGCGGACTGGGCGGGGGCCTCTACAATGAGCAGTTCTTC. It specifies CASGLGGGLYNEQFF.

The genes are TRBV2 and TRBJ2-2; D is unresolved. Trimming left V 6 bases short and J 5 bases short, with 10 bases between. The CDR3 consists of 13 residues. Germline CDR1 is SNHLY and CDR2 is FYNNEI. The CDR3 here is CASRFMLTGELFF. CDR3 sequence (DNA): TGTGCCAGCAGATTCATGCTGACCGGGGAGCTGTTTTTT.

The J gene is TRBJ1-1, the V gene TRBV6-5; the D is unclear. The V and J ends lost 2 bases and 5 bases respectively, with 9 bases between them. This CDR3 is built from 13 residues. Per germline, CDR1 MNHEY and CDR2 SVGAGI. CDR3 region: CASSYTPGTEAFF. CDR3 DNA sequence: TGTGCCAGCAGTTACACGCCGGGGACTGAAGCTTTCTTT.

This clone was recorded only once. The chain employs TRBV11-2 and TRBJ2-7, with TRBD1 identical over 10 bases. CDR3 size: 16 residues. From germline, CDR1 is SGHAT and CDR2 FQNNGV. V dropped 3 bases and J dropped 3; count of bases not matched to a gene: 8. CDR3 nucleotide sequence: TGTGCCAGCAGCTTGGGGGCCGGGACAGGGGACTACGAGCAGTACTTC. This gives the protein CASSLGAGTGDYEQYF.

The chain links TRBV11-3 to TRBJ2-3; unclear D gene. V was trimmed by 6 bases and J by 2 bases, leaving 6 bases between them. Germline V gene sequence: CDR1 SGHNT, CDR2 YENEEA. There are 12 residues in the CDR3. As DNA, the CDR3 is TGTGCCAGCAGTTACCACACAGATACGCAGTATTTT. It translates to CASSYHTDTQYF.

The rearrangement links TRBV19 to TRBJ2-1; 7 positions match TRBD1. V was pared by 4 bases and J by 4 bases, with 7 bases of the junction left unmatched. The CDR3 is 15 amino acids. Germline CDR1 and CDR2: LNHDA and SQIVND (reference sequence). CDR3 coding DNA: TGTGCCAGTAGTACATCGACAGGGTCGTACAATGAGCAGTTCTTC. It encodes CASSTSTGSYNEQFF. The full variable domain, rest sourced from reference TRBV19 and TRBJ2-1, is DGGITQSPKYLFRKEGQNVTLSCEQNLNHDAMYWYRQDPGQGLRLIYYSQIVNDFQKGDIAEGYSVSREKKESFPLTVTSAQKNPTAFYLCASSTSTGSYNEQFFGPGTRLTVL.

The rearrangement links TRBV7-2 to TRBJ2-1; D not resolved. Trimming left V 1 base short and J 8 bases short, with 12 bases between. In germline, CDR1 is SGHTA, CDR2 FQGNSA. The CDR3 has 14 amino acids. The CDR3: CASSLESGFDEQFF. The CDR3 nucleotides read TGTGCCAGCAGCTTAGAGTCTGGGTTCGATGAGCAGTTCTTC.

The rearrangement joins TRBV6-5 to TRBJ1-1; D gene ambiguous. The germline gives CDR1 MNHEY, CDR2 SVGAGI. This CDR3 comprises 14 residues. Trimming took off 7 bases at V and 3 bases at J, with 15 bases between the two ends. This chain's CDR3 is CASIRGGSYTEAFF. The CDR3 DNA sequence: TGTGCCAGCATCAGAGGCGGTTCGTACACTGAAGCTTTCTTT.

The chain carries TRBV11-3 and TRBJ2-3; D uncertain. V lost 3 bases and J 4 bases, leaving 5 bases between the germline ends. Germline V gene sequence: CDR1 SGHNT, CDR2 YENEEA. This CDR3 spans 12 amino acids. CDR3 sequence: CASSLESDTQYF. In nucleotides, the CDR3 is TGTGCCAGCAGCTTGGAATCAGATACGCAGTATTTT.

V gene TRBV6-1 combines with J gene TRBJ2-7; the D gene is possibly TRBD1 (5 bases). The V gene's germline CDR1 is MNHNS and CDR2 SASEGT. The V and J ends lost 5 bases and 0 bases respectively, with 11 bases between them. CDR3 length: 14 amino acids. CDR3 coding DNA: TGTGCCAGCAGTATACAGGAAAGCTCCTACGAGCAGTACTTC. Translation: CASSIQESSYEQYF.

The genes are TRBV7-2 and TRBJ1-2; perhaps TRBD1 as D (5 bases). V lost 3 bases to trimming and J lost 4 bases, with 18 bases between them. The CDR3 runs 16 residues. The germline V gene encodes CDR1 SGHTA and CDR2 FQGNSA. The CDR3 coding sequence is TGTGCCAGCAGCTTCGTCCAGGGAGGCATGGGCTATGGCTACACCTTC. It translates to CASSFVQGGMGYGYTF. Full variable domain (outside the CDR3, taken from reference TRBV7-2 and TRBJ1-2): GAGVSQSPSNKVTEKGKDVELRCDPISGHTALYWYRQSLGQGLEFLIYFQGNSAPDKSGLPSDRFSAERTGGSVSTLTIQRTQQEDSAVYLCASSFVQGGMGYGYTFGSGTRLTVV.

This clone was seen only a few times. This chain links TRBV11-2 with TRBJ2-5, with 12 bases that match TRBD2. The CDR3 totals 15 residues. Trimming took 5 bases from V and 5 from J; bases not matched to a gene: 6. The germline gives CDR1 SGHAT, CDR2 FQNNGV. For the CDR3, the DNA is TGTGCCAGCAGCCTCCTAGCGGGGGGGCGGGAGACCCAGTACTTC. Translated: CASSLLAGGRETQYF.